Sequencing of this TCR beta chain was carried out in a study of early T cells in non-severe SARS-CoV-2 infection. Overall study findings and caveats: Matching against VDJdb likely underestimated virus-specific expansions, favoring anti-spike CD8.

A word on this clonotype: Its cognate antigen is unknown.

TCRdb reprocessed the 5' RACE reads with MiXCR, giving one entry per CDR3 protein. The table lists some 87,000 distinct CDR3 sequences, around 13% of them singletons. The ends were cut back, 4 bases at V and 3 bases at J, with 16 bases in the middle. The CDR3 runs to 15 residues. Germline V lookup: CDR1 GTSNPN, CDR2 SVGIG (reference sequence). Input material: whole blood. The sequence was obtained from an adult who was a healthcare worker with PCR-confirmed SARS-CoV-2 infection or an uninfected control (not recorded which). The chain joins TRBV30 to TRBJ2-1; D is tentatively TRBD1 or TRBD2 (5 bases each). The CDR3 region is CAWTERGRDYNEQFF. The CDR3 DNA is TGTGCCTGGACTGAGAGGGGCAGAGACTACAATGAGCAGTTCTTC. Full variable domain (rest looked up from reference TRBV30 and TRBJ2-1): SQTIHQWPATLVQPVGSPLSLECTVEGTSNPNLYWYRQAAGRGLQLLFYSVGIGQISSEVPQNLSASRPQDRQFILSSKKLLLSDSGFYLCAWTERGRDYNEQFFGPGTRLTVL.